The 19 T cell receptor beta chains below were found in one sample sequenced in a study of OX40 agonist ivuxolimab in advanced cancers. Assay: immunoSEQ multiplex PCR; the TCRdb copy retains only in-frame clones and omits some. The sample carries about 73,000 clones, about 93% recorded once. The sequenced sample was CD4+ or CD8+ T cells sorted from blood, obtained in a trial of the OX40 agonist ivuxolimab. These receptors all come from an adult with an advanced solid tumor such as melanoma, head and neck, liver or kidney cancer.

This rearrangement joins TRBV10-2 to TRBJ2-3; D perhaps matches TRBD1 (5 bases). Germline loops: CDR1 WSHSY, CDR2 SAAADI. The CDR3 covers 12 residues. Trimming stripped 4 bases from V and 3 bases from J, with 5 bases between. CDR3 nucleotides: TGCGCCAGCAGTGCAGGGACAGATACGCAGTATTTT. This sequence encodes CASSAGTDTQYF.

The chain links TRBV7-9 to TRBJ2-3, with TRBD2 matching 9 bases. The CDR3 extends over 15 amino acids. V lost 6 bases and J lost 0; bases outside the gene matches: 4. The V gene's germline CDR1 is SEHNR and CDR2 FQNEAQ (reference sequence). The CDR3 coding sequence is TGTGCCAGCAGTCGTACTAGCGGGAGCACAGATACGCAGTATTTT. Translated: CASSRTSGSTDTQYF.

In nucleotides, the CDR3 is TGTGCCAGCCGATCGGGACTAGCGGGTTGGAATGAGCAGTTCTTC. This encodes CASRSGLAGWNEQFF. J is TRBJ2-1 and V is TRBV2; 12 bases are a match to TRBD2. The germline CDR1 and CDR2 sequences are SNHLY and FYNNEI. Trimming removed 8 bases from V and 7 bases from J; junction bases left unmatched: 9. The CDR3 covers 15 residues.

The chain has TRBV5-1 and TRBJ1-5; TRBD1 matches 8 bases. The germline gives CDR1 SGHRS, CDR2 YFSETQ. J lost 4 bases, V lost 0 bases, and 3 bases had no gene match. The CDR3 spans 15 residues. As DNA, the CDR3 is TGCGCCAGCAGCTTGGACGGACAGGGTAATCAGCCCCAGCATTTT. Its translation is CASSLDGQGNQPQHF.

This chain joins TRBV16 and TRBJ1-2; D call uncertain. Germline lookup yields CDR1 KGHSY and CDR2 FQNENV. V gave up 4 bases and J gave up 2 bases, with 14 bases separating them. The CDR3 spans 15 residues. In DNA form, the CDR3 reads TGTGCCAGCAGCCCCCCCGGGAGAATCAACTATGGCTACACCTTC. Encoded protein: CASSPPGRINYGYTF.

V and J are TRBV27 and TRBJ2-7, with a tentative D call TRBD1 (5 bases). This CDR3 has 14 amino acids. With 7 bases removed from V and 1 base from J, the gap between germline ends came to 14 bases. Germline values: CDR1 MNHEY, CDR2 SMNVEV (reference sequence). The CDR3 DNA reads as TGTGCCAGCACCTTGGGGCCAGCTTCCTACGAGCAGTACTTC. It is translated as CASTLGPASYEQYF.

The chain couples TRBV18 to TRBJ1-1; TRBD1 agrees at 8 bases. With 3 bases clipped from V and 5 bases from J, the junction kept 5 bases outside the gene matches. The CDR3 sequence is 14 residues long. From germline, CDR1 is KGHSH and CDR2 LQKENI. CDR3 in amino acids: CASSPRTGRTEAFF. In nucleotides, the CDR3 is TGTGCCAGCTCACCGAGGACAGGGCGGACTGAAGCTTTCTTT.

The rearrangement joins TRBV2 to TRBJ2-1, with 9 bases matching TRBD2. The germline V gene has CDR1 SNHLY and CDR2 FYNNEI. This CDR3 is 17 amino acids long. V shed 0 bases, J shed 6 bases, and the junction held 9 bases outside the gene matches. This CDR3 reads CASSEAPGLAGRNEQFF. DNA for the CDR3: TGTGCCAGCAGTGAAGCTCCCGGGCTAGCGGGACGCAATGAGCAGTTCTTC.

The chain joins TRBV10-3 to TRBJ1-5, with D uncertain. Germline V gene data show CDR1 as ENHRY and CDR2 as SYGVKD. The length of the CDR3 is 17 residues. V was shortened by 0 bases and J by 0 bases, with 12 bases between the two germline ends. The CDR3 here is CAISESLQLDSNQPQHF. The CDR3 DNA is TGTGCCATCAGTGAGTCGTTGCAGCTTGATAGCAATCAGCCCCAGCATTTT.

This clone was seen a few times. V is TRBV6-5 and J is TRBJ2-3, with 8 bases matching TRBD2. The CDR3 has 14 amino acids. Germline CDR1 is MNHEY and CDR2 is SVGAGI. V shed 4 bases, J shed 6 bases, and the junction held 6 bases outside the gene matches. The CDR3: CASSWAGGSDTQYF. DNA for the CDR3: TGTGCCAGCAGTTGGGCGGGAGGTTCCGATACGCAGTATTTT.

The chain joins TRBV2 to TRBJ1-5; D not certain. V lost 2 bases and J lost 7, with 12 bases in between. The CDR3 has 14 residues. The germline V gene has CDR1 SNHLY and CDR2 FYNNEI. For the CDR3, the DNA is TGTGCCAGCAGTGAATTGGGGTTTCGGCAGCCCCAGCATTTT. It is translated as CASSELGFRQPQHF. Using reference TRBV2 and TRBJ1-5 for the parts outside the CDR3, the full variable domain is EPEVTQTPSHQVTQMGQEVILRCVPISNHLYFYWYRQILGQKVEFLVSFYNNEISEKSEIFDDQFSVERPDGSNFTLKIRSTKLEDSAMYFCASSELGFRQPQHFGDGTRLSIL.

To note about this clone: One junction end disagrees with the germline gene, perhaps due to a read error. The rearrangement joins TRBV18 to TRBJ2-3; TRBD2 agrees at 8 bases. The CDR3 consists of 13 residues. Germline V gene sequence: CDR1 KGHSH, CDR2 LQKENI. CDR3: CASSRTVSGREHF. CDR3 nucleotides: TGTGCCAGCTCAAGGACGGTGAGCGGGAGAGAACACTTT.

This clone was seen a single time. The chain couples TRBV29-1 to TRBJ1-4; maybe TRBD1 (5 bases). The CDR3 covers 14 residues. Germline assignment: CDR1 SQVTM and CDR2 ANQGSEA. With 3 bases removed from V and 10 bases from J, the gap between germline ends came to 18 bases. Written as DNA, the CDR3 is TGCAGCGTTGATGCGGAAGGGGCGCGAGGAAAACTGTTTTTT. Protein: CSVDAEGARGKLFF. The full variable domain, rest sourced from reference TRBV29-1 and TRBJ1-4, is SAVISQKPSRDICQRGTSLTIQCQVDSQVTMMFWYRQQPGQSLTLIATANQGSEATYESGFVIDKFPISRPNLTFSTLTVSNMSPEDSSIYLCSVDAEGARGKLFFGSGTQLSVL.

The V call is TRBV19, the J call TRBJ2-2; TRBD2 aligns across 9 bases. Germline-derived CDR1 and CDR2 are LNHDA and SQIVND (reference sequence). This CDR3 comprises 16 residues. V dropped 9 bases and J dropped 0; count of bases not matched to a gene: 8. CDR3 loop: CASRETSGANTGELFF. The CDR3 DNA sequence: TGTGCCAGCAGAGAGACTAGCGGTGCGAACACCGGGGAGCTGTTTTTT.

With regard to this clone: The identical CDR3 is also encoded by other nucleotide sequences in the sample. This chain uses TRBV18 with TRBJ2-1; 12 nucleotides align to TRBD2. With 3 bases clipped from V and 5 bases from J, the junction kept 2 bases outside the gene matches. This CDR3 has 15 residues. Germline-derived CDR1 and CDR2 are KGHSH and LQKENI. The CDR3 spells CASSPGLAGNNEQFF. The CDR3 nucleotides read TGTGCCAGCTCACCCGGACTAGCGGGAAACAATGAGCAGTTCTTC.

The CDR3 DNA sequence: TGCGCCAGCAGTGGACAGGGGTTAGGTGGGGCCAACGTCCTGACTTTC. Protein product: CASSGQGLGGANVLTF. This chain connects TRBV10-1 to TRBJ2-6; 8 nucleotides align to TRBD1. V was pared by 4 bases and J by 3 bases, with 5 bases of the junction left unmatched. Germline V lookup: CDR1 WNHNN, CDR2 SYGVQD (reference sequence). The CDR3 is 16 amino acids.

The chain employs TRBV2 and TRBJ1-5; no firm D call. The V gene's germline CDR1 is SNHLY and CDR2 FYNNEI. This CDR3 has 14 residues. V was trimmed by 8 bases and J by 0 bases, leaving 11 bases between them. CDR3 sequence reads: CASSYRNSNQPQHF. In DNA form, the CDR3 reads TGTGCCAGCTCGTACCGGAATAGCAATCAGCCCCAGCATTTT.

The CDR3 coding sequence is TGTGCCTGGAGTCCTTCCTACGAGCAGTACTTC. This translates into CAWSPSYEQYF. The rearrangement uses TRBV30 and TRBJ2-7; D is uncertain. The CDR3 extends over 11 amino acids. Germline assignment: CDR1 GTSNPN and CDR2 SVGIG (reference sequence). Deletions cut 2 bases from V and 1 base from J, with 3 bases between. The full variable domain, with the rest looked up from reference TRBV30 and TRBJ2-7, is SQTIHQWPATLVQPVGSPLSLECTVEGTSNPNLYWYRQAAGRGLQLLFYSVGIGQISSEVPQNLSASRPQDRQFILSSKKLLLSDSGFYLCAWSPSYEQYFGPGTRLTVT.

On this clone: A read error may produce the germline difference seen at one junction end. The chain is built from TRBV29-1 and TRBJ2-5; perhaps TRBD2 as D (7 bases). The V gene's germline CDR1 is SQVTM and CDR2 ANQGSEA. This CDR3 is 12 amino acids long. As DNA, the CDR3 is TGCAGCGTTGAAGATGAAGGCAGGGGAGGGCACTTC. Translation gives CSVEDEGRGGHF.